Listed below are T cell receptor beta chains from one sample, sequenced in a study of T cells expressing NK-cell markers. TCRdb re-called the 5' RACE reads and gives one entry per CDR3 protein, without DNA. The sample has roughly 150,000 distinct CDR3 sequences. What was sequenced was blood T cells: a sorted CD56 or NKG2C T cell subset, CD4+ or CD8+ T cells, or bulk PBMC T cells (not recorded which). Receptors were obtained from a man aged 18-69 years in good health. The CDR3 runs from the conserved cysteine through the conserved F or W.

J: TRBJ2-7
V: TRBV18
CDR3: CASSSAQGNHEQYF

J: TRBJ1-2
V: TRBV9
CDR3: CASSVEAGYGYTF

J: TRBJ2-7
V: TRBV2
CDR3: CASTTGTSSYEQYF

J: TRBJ2-2
V: TRBV6-4
CDR3: CASSDSTSGGEDTGELFF

J: TRBJ2-5
V: TRBV5-1
CDR3: CASSPWTSGGLKTQYF

J: TRBJ2-1
V: TRBV2
CDR3: CASSAASGQLYNEQFF

J: TRBJ2-1
V: TRBV2
CDR3: CASSEILAGDNEQFF

J: TRBJ1-5
V: TRBV7-8
CDR3: CASHGPSRGKNQPQHF

J: TRBJ1-2
V: TRBV6-2/TRBV6-3
CDR3: CASSYSLESNYGYTF

J: TRBJ2-7
V: TRBV5-1
CDR3: CASSDTTGAFDEQYF

J: TRBJ2-5
V: TRBV14
CDR3: CASSRLQAGGPETQYF

J: TRBJ1-2
V: TRBV14
CDR3: CASSQERTYGYTF

J: TRBJ1-3
V: TRBV4-2
CDR3: CASSQPGTGGSGNTIYF

J: TRBJ1-1
V: TRBV2
CDR3: CASSLDRATEAFF

J: TRBJ2-1
V: TRBV20-1
CDR3: CSAQEATRSGREQFF

J: TRBJ2-7
V: TRBV7-9
CDR3: CASSPSSWPEQYF

J: TRBJ2-7
V: TRBV10-3
CDR3: CAISESPIGDSPHEQYF

J: TRBJ2-3
V: TRBV20-1
CDR3: CSASRRGGTDTQYF

J: TRBJ2-2
V: TRBV30
CDR3: CAWSVPGARTGELFF

J: TRBJ2-1
V: TRBV7-3
CDR3: CASSVGTAHNDEQFF

J: TRBJ2-3
V: TRBV7-2
CDR3: CASSPPPLDTQYF

J: TRBJ1-1
V: TRBV12-3/TRBV12-4
CDR3: CASSLRSGYTEAFF

J: TRBJ1-2
V: TRBV3-1
CDR3: CASSQRSLGSWGYGYTF

J: TRBJ1-1
V: TRBV7-8
CDR3: CASSSIPRTGREAFF

J: TRBJ2-2
V: TRBV6-1
CDR3: CGGTGSSGELFF

J: TRBJ1-2
V: TRBV29-1
CDR3: CSARRTDGYGYTF

J: TRBJ2-5
V: TRBV13
CDR3: CASSQSPRPAGETQYF

J: TRBJ2-1
V: TRBV6-1
CDR3: CASSELGQETPYNEQFF

J: TRBJ2-7
V: TRBV20-1
CDR3: CSAREGTVNFYEQYF

J: TRBJ2-2
V: TRBV29-1
CDR3: CSVEEWGTGANTGELFF

J: TRBJ2-5
V: TRBV29-1
CDR3: CSVSTPQETQYF

J: TRBJ1-5
V: TRBV13
CDR3: CASSSHQGQPQHF

J: TRBJ1-1
V: TRBV9
CDR3: CASSEGGRTEAFF

J: TRBJ2-3
V: TRBV11-1
CDR3: CASSLFSLAGGETTDTQYF

J: TRBJ2-7
V: TRBV5-6
CDR3: CASSQGLAGVLGQYF

J: TRBJ2-1
V: TRBV6-1
CDR3: CASSEDRGSLDEQFF

J: TRBJ2-7
V: TRBV7-2
CDR3: CASSLALRRYYEQYF

J: TRBJ2-7
V: TRBV7-2
CDR3: CASSPLRGMRRSEEQYF

J: TRBJ2-1
V: TRBV15
CDR3: CATIEARGWYNEQFF

J: TRBJ2-3
V: TRBV5-4
CDR3: CASSLGVGPFGGGATDTQYF

J: TRBJ2-7
V: TRBV9
CDR3: CASSGPRGSYEQYF

J: TRBJ1-6
V: TRBV12-3/TRBV12-4
CDR3: CASSLPGAVSPLHF

J: TRBJ1-1
V: TRBV12-3/TRBV12-4
CDR3: CASSRDGWTEAFF

J: TRBJ2-5
V: TRBV20-1
CDR3: CSASRGTGRNLEETQYF